The sequence of this T cell receptor (beta chain) was determined in a study of PD-1 blockade in mismatch repair-deficient tumors. Study summary: Enrolled about 2012-2016, patients had progressing, pretreated mismatch repair-deficient cancers of around twelve types. The study, taken as a whole, reports: Tumor-resident clones, often undetectable pretreatment in blood, expanded then contracted after pembrolizumab.

In regard to this clone: No antigen is known for it.

The assay was immunoSEQ multiplex PCR, and TCRdb's table has in-frame clones only and misses some. The sample includes about 68,000 clones, 78% of them seen just once. CDR1 and CDR2 from the germline V gene are MDHEN and SYDVKM. This CDR3 has 15 residues. The ends lost 6 bases at V and 3 bases at J; junction bases unmatched: 6. PCR or immunohistochemistry showed mismatch repair deficiency in every enrolled patient. A few pembrolizumab responders had their TCRs sequenced. The sample consisted of peripheral blood, taken 2 weeks after starting pembrolizumab. The source is an adult with mismatch repair-deficient cancer. The rearrangement joins TRBV28 to TRBJ1-5; 9 bases line up with TRBD1. In nucleotides, the CDR3 is TGTGCCAGCAGCACGACAGGGGGACTCAATCAGCCCCAGCATTTT. This gives the protein CASSTTGGLNQPQHF. Full variable domain (remainder filled in from reference TRBV28 and TRBJ1-5): DVKVTQSSRYLVKRTGEKVFLECVQDMDHENMFWYRQDPGLGLRLIYFSYDVKMKEKGDIPEGYSVSREKKERFSLILESASTNQTSMYLCASSTTGGLNQPQHFGDGTRLSIL.